This passage covers 25 T cell receptor beta chains from one sample sequenced in a study of early T cells in non-severe SARS-CoV-2 infection. Each CDR3 protein is one row after TCRdb ran MiXCR on the 5' RACE reads. Here the sample spans 80,000 or so distinct CDR3 sequences, around 11% being singletons. Material: whole blood, obtained at baseline. The source is an adult who was a healthcare worker with PCR-confirmed SARS-CoV-2 infection or an uninfected control (not recorded which).

The V call is TRBV12-3 or TRBV12-4, the J call TRBJ1-6; D might be TRBD1 (5 bases). CDR3 length: 14 amino acids. V lost 4 bases and J 6 bases, leaving 10 bases between the germline ends. CDR3 sequence: CASSWGGSNSPLHF. In nucleotides, the CDR3 is TGTGCCAGCAGTTGGGGGGGAAGTAATTCACCCCTCCACTTT.

This clonotype was detected many times. This chain uses TRBV15 with TRBJ2-2, with 8 bases fitting TRBD2. Germline lookup yields CDR1 LNHNV and CDR2 YYDKDF (reference sequence). This CDR3 is built from 15 residues. J gave up 6 bases and V 1 base, and 4 bases lay outside the gene matches. The CDR3 DNA follows: TGTGCCACCAGCAGAGCGGGGGGGCCTGCCGGGGAGCTGTTTTTT. Residues: CATSRAGGPAGELFF. Full variable domain (rest looked up from reference TRBV15 and TRBJ2-2): DAMVIQNPRYQVTQFGKPVTLSCSQTLNHNVMYWYQQKSSQAPKLLFHYYDKDFNNEADTPDNFQSRRPNTSFCFLDIRSPGLGDTAMYLCATSRAGGPAGELFFGEGSRLTVL.

There are a few counts of this clonotype. This chain links TRBV12-3 or TRBV12-4 with TRBJ2-1, with TRBD2 matching 12 bases. The CDR3 has 15 residues. With 5 bases clipped from V and 4 bases from J, the junction kept 3 bases outside the gene matches. CDR3 DNA sequence: TGTGCCAGCAGTCCTAGCGGGGGGGAATACAATGAGCAGTTCTTC. Protein: CASSPSGGEYNEQFF.

This clonotype has more than one count but fewer than ten. J is TRBJ2-1 and V is TRBV19, with D perhaps matching TRBD1 (6 bases). Germline-derived CDR1 and CDR2 are LNHDA and SQIVND (reference sequence). The CDR3 is 15 amino acids. V lost 3 bases and J 4 bases, leaving 13 bases between the germline ends. The CDR3: CASSMDRESYNEQFF. CDR3 in DNA: TGTGCCAGTAGTATGGACAGAGAAAGTTACAATGAGCAGTTCTTC.

This clonotype was seen many times. This chain connects TRBV3-1 to TRBJ2-1, with D perhaps TRBD2 (6 bases). Trimming pared 4 bases from V and 1 base from J, leaving 17 bases between. Per the germline V gene, CDR1 is LGHDT and CDR2 is YNNKEL (reference sequence). The CDR3 runs to 17 residues. In nucleotides, the CDR3 is TGTGCCAGCAGCCCCTTCCCAGGAGGGGCATCCTACAATGAGCAGTTCTTC. Amino acids: CASSPFPGGASYNEQFF.

This clonotype was counted a few times. The chain uses TRBV11-2 and TRBJ2-7; 7 bases map to TRBD1. The germline gives CDR1 SGHAT, CDR2 FQNNGV. V lost 7 bases and J lost 0; bases outside the gene matches: 6. This CDR3 is built from 14 residues. CDR3 in amino acids: CASTPGTASYEQYF. The CDR3 DNA sequence: TGTGCCAGCACCCCCGGGACAGCCTCCTACGAGCAGTACTTC.

The chain links TRBV7-9 to TRBJ2-7; D might be TRBD1 (6 bases). The CDR3 has 13 residues. CDR1 is SEHNR, CDR2 FQNEAQ, per germline (reference sequence). V dropped 4 bases and J dropped 7 bases, with 14 bases sitting between them. CDR3: CASSSGQSREQYF. CDR3 bases: TGTGCCAGCAGCTCCGGACAGTCAAGAGAGCAGTACTTC.

This clonotype has more than one count but fewer than ten. The V gene is TRBV30, the J gene TRBJ1-1; 7 nucleotides match TRBD1. The CDR3 consists of 12 residues. The V gene's germline CDR1 is GTSNPN and CDR2 SVGIG (reference sequence). Trimming at V came to 3 bases and at J to 6 bases, leaving 4 bases not matched to a gene. CDR3 bases: TGTGCCTGGAGGACAGGGCCTTCTGAAGCTTTCTTT. Its protein product is CAWRTGPSEAFF.

This clonotype turned up a few times. The chain employs TRBV12-3 or TRBV12-4 and TRBJ1-1; D not certain. The CDR3 spans 14 residues. V gave up 2 bases and J gave up 2 bases, with 9 bases separating them. The CDR3 is CASSLFRTNTEAFF. The CDR3 DNA follows: TGTGCCAGCAGTTTATTTCGCACTAACACTGAAGCTTTCTTT.

This chain joins TRBV7-9 and TRBJ2-1, with 11 bases identical to TRBD2. CDR1 and CDR2 (germline): SEHNR, FQNEAQ (reference sequence). The CDR3 totals 16 residues. V shed 4 bases, J shed 5 bases, and the junction held 7 bases outside the gene matches. CDR3 nucleotides: TGTGCCAGCAGCTCCGAACCTAGCGGGGGGAACAATGAGCAGTTCTTC. Its translation is CASSSEPSGGNNEQFF.

This clonotype occurred many times. The chain links TRBV25-1 to TRBJ2-3, with TRBD2 matching 11 bases. Per germline, CDR1 MGHDK and CDR2 SYGVNS. The CDR3 is 15 amino acids. Losses at the gene ends were 6 bases for V and 2 bases for J; bases not matched to a gene: 4. The CDR3 nucleotides are TGTGCCAGCAGCCCTAGCGGGGGGTCCACAGATACGCAGTATTTT. This translates into CASSPSGGSTDTQYF.

This clonotype was recorded a few times. The chain recombines TRBV29-1 with TRBJ2-3; 8 bases are shared with TRBD2. The V gene's germline CDR1 is SQVTM and CDR2 ANQGSEA. The trim removed 7 bases at V and 2 bases at J, leaving 8 bases unmatched. CDR3 length equals 14 residues. CDR3: CSAARGGPTDTQYF. The CDR3 DNA sequence: TGCAGCGCTGCCCGGGGGGGCCCCACAGATACGCAGTATTTT.

This chain links TRBV28 with TRBJ1-4, with no clear D. The CDR3 covers 12 residues. The V and J ends lost 1 base and 8 bases respectively, with 5 bases between them. Germline V CDR1 and CDR2: MDHEN, SYDVKM. The CDR3 loop is CASSLFGEKLFF. The CDR3, as DNA: TGTGCCAGCAGTTTATTCGGGGAAAAACTGTTTTTT.

This clonotype was observed a few times. The rearrangement uses TRBV29-1 and TRBJ2-1; unclear D gene. Trimming removed 8 bases from V and 4 bases from J, with 15 bases in between. CDR1 is SQVTM and CDR2 is ANQGSEA in the germline V gene. This CDR3 has 13 amino acids. The chain's CDR3 is CSLATARYNEQFF. CDR3 nucleotide sequence: TGCAGCCTCGCGACCGCCCGATACAATGAGCAGTTCTTC.

This clonotype occurred a few times. V is TRBV28 and J is TRBJ1-1; perhaps TRBD1 as D (6 bases). The germline V and J ends were trimmed by 6 bases and 4 bases, with 15 bases remaining between them. The length of the CDR3 is 14 residues. The germline V gene encodes CDR1 MDHEN and CDR2 SYDVKM. In DNA form, the CDR3 reads TGTGCCAGCAGGACTAGCAAACAGGGCACTGAAGCTTTCTTT. This sequence encodes CASRTSKQGTEAFF.

The sample holds many counts of this clonotype. This chain uses TRBV7-6 with TRBJ1-1; D possibly corresponds to TRBD1 (6 bases). The CDR3 is 16 amino acids. Trimming removed 5 bases from V and 5 bases from J, with 21 bases in between. CDR1 and CDR2 (germline): SGHVS, FNYEAQ. CDR3 in DNA: TGTGCCAGCAGCCCCCTGAGGTCCCCGAGGGGGACTGAAGCTTTCTTT. Translation: CASSPLRSPRGTEAFF.

In this sample, this clonotype turned up many times. V is TRBV7-3 and J is TRBJ1-6; no firm D call. V shed 2 bases and J shed 6 bases, with 5 bases lying between them. In germline, CDR1 is SGHTA, CDR2 FQGTGA. There are 13 residues in the CDR3. The CDR3 region is CASSLGANSPLHF. DNA of the CDR3: TGTGCCAGCAGCTTAGGAGCTAATTCACCCCTCCACTTT.

The gene calls are TRBV5-1 and TRBJ1-4; weak D call: TRBD1 (6 bases). The V end was cut by 4 bases, the J end by 8 bases, with 18 bases between. Germline CDR1 is SGHRS and CDR2 is YFSETQ. The CDR3 has 15 residues. In DNA, the CDR3 is TGCGCCAGCAGCCCCGAGGGACACGGATACGAAAAACTGTTTTTT. Translating gives CASSPEGHGYEKLFF.

This clonotype was detected only a few times. CDR3 in DNA: TGCAGTGCTAGTACAGGGGGCCGACCCGGGGAGCTGTTTTTT. Its protein is CSASTGGRPGELFF. V usage is TRBV20-1 and J usage is TRBJ2-2, with 9 bases aligning to TRBD1. This CDR3 comprises 14 residues. Germline V lookup: CDR1 DFQATT, CDR2 SNEGSKA (reference sequence). The V and J ends lost 3 bases and 6 bases, in that order; junction bases with no gene match: 5.

A few counts support this clonotype. This sequence joins TRBV5-1 and TRBJ1-2, with D possibly being TRBD1 (5 bases). Trimming removed 3 bases at V and 2 bases at J, with 8 bases between. The CDR3 sequence is 13 residues long. Germline V lookup: CDR1 SGHRS, CDR2 YFSETQ. CDR3 nucleotides: TGCGCCAGCAGCTATGGGGGAAACTATGGCTACACCTTC. This sequence encodes CASSYGGNYGYTF.

This clonotype was picked up many times. The chain joins TRBV9 to TRBJ1-1; unclear D gene. Per the germline V gene, CDR1 is SGDLS and CDR2 is YYNGEE. V lost 3 bases to trimming and J lost 5 bases, with 11 bases between them. The CDR3 totals 13 residues. CDR3 sequence: CASSETRGTEAFF. CDR3 nucleotide sequence: TGTGCCAGCAGCGAGACTAGAGGGACTGAAGCTTTCTTT.

This clonotype was counted ten times or more. The chain is built from TRBV10-3 and TRBJ2-1; the D gene is possibly TRBD1 (6 bases). Between the trimmed V and J ends, which lost 4 bases and 3 bases, there was a span of 13 bases. Germline V gene lookup returns CDR1 ENHRY and CDR2 SYGVKD. The CDR3 length is 15 residues. This chain's CDR3 is CAISGKTGLYNEQFF. In DNA, the CDR3 is TGTGCCATCAGTGGGAAGACAGGCCTCTACAATGAGCAGTTCTTC.

This chain uses TRBV6-6 with TRBJ1-3; no firm D call. Trimming took 2 bases from V and 2 from J, leaving 13 bases between them. The CDR3 contains 16 residues. Germline assignment: CDR1 MNHNY and CDR2 SVGAGI (reference sequence). In DNA form, the CDR3 reads TGTGCCAGCAGTTACCCCGTCGAACACCCTGGAAACACCATATATTTT. Translated: CASSYPVEHPGNTIYF.

The chain has TRBV5-6 and TRBJ1-4; TRBD1 aligns across 7 bases. The CDR3 is 14 amino acids. Germline V gives CDR1 SGHDT, CDR2 YYEEEE. Trimming took 1 base from V and 8 from J; bases not matched to a gene: 5. The chain's CDR3 is CASSLRQGNEKLFF. The CDR3 coding sequence is TGTGCCAGCAGCTTGCGACAGGGTAACGAAAAACTGTTTTTT.

This clonotype showed up just a few times. The chain is built from TRBV6-4 and TRBJ2-3; 7 bases map to TRBD2. Germline V gives CDR1 MRHNA, CDR2 SNTAGT. The trim removed 4 bases at V and 2 bases at J, leaving 3 bases unmatched. CDR3 size: 14 residues. The CDR3 reads CASSVTSATDTQYF. Written as DNA, the CDR3 is TGTGCCAGCAGTGTTACTAGCGCCACAGATACGCAGTATTTT.